This T cell receptor (beta chain) was recorded in a study of identical twins. General study results and limits: Out-of-frame TCR alpha sharing observed in monozygotic twins exceeded model estimates. Researchers reported weaker excess twin sharing in beta out-of-frame sequences. Cord blood's abundant beta clonotypes had fewer insertions, unlike memory repertoires.

The ends were cut back, 3 bases at V and 4 bases at J, with 19 bases in the middle. From germline, CDR1 is SEHNR and CDR2 FQNEAQ (reference sequence). The CDR3 covers 17 residues. Only a few counts were recorded for this clonotype. The antigen is unknown. TCRdb analysed the 5' RACE reads with MiXCR anew, one entry per CDR3 protein. The sample holds about 210,000 distinct CDR3 sequences, around 10% seen once. The gene calls are TRBV7-9 and TRBJ1-3; D not certain. Source material: memory (CD45RO+) T cells sorted from blood. The source of this sequence is a woman aged 18-29 years in good health. Here the CDR3 reads CASSLRRFQSLGNTIYF. In DNA, the CDR3 is TGTGCCAGCAGCTTGCGCCGTTTTCAAAGCCTAGGAAACACCATATATTTT.